The 2 T cell receptor beta chains given below trace back to one sample, sequenced in a study of T-cell memory formation after mild COVID-19. From the 5' RACE reads, TCRdb called clonotypes with MiXCR, one entry per CDR3 protein. The table has tens of thousands of distinct CDR3 sequences, around 21% seen once. Sequences were obtained from PBMCs or a T cell subset sorted from them (not recorded which). These receptors all stem from an adult who had mild COVID-19 (a few samples of this study predate the infection). Cell type and time point are not known.

This clonotype was picked up many times. This chain links TRBV24-1 with TRBJ2-2; D remains unclear. V lost 9 bases and J 1 base, leaving 8 bases between the germline ends. Germline CDR1 is KGHDR and CDR2 is SFDVKD. The CDR3 contains 13 residues. The CDR3 coding sequence is TGTGCCACCGGAAGAATGAACACCGGGGAGCTGTTTTTT. It translates to CATGRMNTGELFF.

There are many counts of this clonotype. The chain carries TRBV5-1 and TRBJ2-1, with unresolved D. The V gene lost 1 base and the J gene lost 8 bases, with 16 bases spanning the gap. This CDR3 spans 15 amino acids. Per the germline V gene, CDR1 is SGHRS and CDR2 is YFSETQ. The CDR3: CASSLRLAEPDEQFF. For the CDR3, the DNA is TGCGCCAGCAGCTTGCGCCTTGCAGAGCCGGATGAGCAGTTCTTC. The whole variable domain, filled in from reference TRBV5-1 and TRBJ2-1, reads KAGVTQTPRYLIKTRGQQVTLSCSPISGHRSVSWYQQTPGQGLQFLFEYFSETQRNKGNFPGRFSGRQFSNSRSEMNVSTLELGDSALYLCASSLRLAEPDEQFFGPGTRLTVL.